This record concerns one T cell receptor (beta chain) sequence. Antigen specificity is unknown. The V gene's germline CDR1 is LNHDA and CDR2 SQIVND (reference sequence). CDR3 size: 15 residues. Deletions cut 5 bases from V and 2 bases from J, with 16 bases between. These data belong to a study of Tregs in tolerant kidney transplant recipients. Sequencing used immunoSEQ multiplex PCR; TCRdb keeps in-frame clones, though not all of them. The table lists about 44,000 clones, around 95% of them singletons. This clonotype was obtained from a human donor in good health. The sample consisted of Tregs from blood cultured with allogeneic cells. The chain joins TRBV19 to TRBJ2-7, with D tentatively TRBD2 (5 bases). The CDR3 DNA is TGTGCCAGTAGTGTGAGGGCAGGAAAGGCCTACGAGCAGTACTTC. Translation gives CASSVRAGKAYEQYF.